This T cell receptor (beta chain) was identified during a study of a mutant IDH1 vaccine in newly diagnosed glioma (dated by TCRdb to the early 2020s). Study-level background: Patients received eight vaccinations in weeks 1, 3, 5, 7, 11, 15, 19 and 23, corresponding to visits V03 through V10. Peripheral blood was drawn at six visits: V03 (baseline), V05, V07, V10, V12 and V13. Before enrollment, most patients had been given radiochemotherapy with temozolomide as standard therapy, while the rest had received either radiotherapy alone or temozolomide alone. Longitudinal TCRB deep sequencing was done for about two dozen treated patients, wherever samples were available for exploratory analyses. Vaccination was initiated 4-6 weeks after radiotherapy alone, or concurrently with temozolomide cycles in the chemotherapy-containing groups. Of the 32 patients who were treated, 62.5% were male and approximately 38% were female, and the mean age was about 40 years.

This specimen's time point label, interpreted: week 23, last vaccination. A 20-mer mutant IDH1 peptide at 300 micrograms in Montanide made up each vaccine dose, which was injected subcutaneously together with topical imiquimod. The donors had newly diagnosed IDH1-mutant astrocytomas of WHO grade 3 or 4 that showed loss of nuclear ATRX. The samples were drawn from NOA16, a multicentre, single-arm, open-label phase I trial in Germany that tested a mutant IDH1 peptide vaccine in humans for the first time. Genomic DNA for TCRB sequencing was isolated from EDTA blood with the DNeasy Blood and Tissue Kit. Reading the germline V gene gives CDR1 MGHDK and CDR2 SYGVNS. The CDR3 starts with the cysteine, ends with the phenylalanine, and has 13 residues. This entry keeps only the CDR3 DNA: 39 bases, framed from base 1. Trimming costs V 6 bases and J 4 bases, and their ends lie 13 bases apart. Broader findings and caveats from the paper: Immune responses induced by the vaccine were seen in roughly 95% of patients across multiple MHC alleles. Availability determined which PBMC samples were chosen for TCRB deep sequencing. No apparent relationship was observed between pseudoprogression and alterations in the top peripheral T cell clonotypes detected by TCRB sequencing. According to the authors, sample limitations meant that analyses of patient blood samples could not be reproduced.

Library generation was performed with the immunoSEQ multiplex PCR assay. Rearranged TCR beta chain sequences were amplified using the hsTCRB Kit according to the manufacturer's protocol. TCRB libraries were sequenced on an Illumina MiSeq. The study's own analysis went as follows. The kit vendor's proprietary platform handled demultiplexing, trimming and gene mapping. TCRdb carries this immuneACCESS record with in-frame sequences only. Its versions omit some clonotypes, under half of them owing to an unresolved V gene in the studies checked, with the rest unexplained. V, J and clone size are taken as reported in that table, and D and trimming were inferred from the DNA itself. The sample table contains tens of thousands of clones; only one count was recorded for around 76% of them. Of the sample, roughly 6.3% falls within the top ten clones. Concerning this clone itself: It lacks a known antigen. Qualities for individual bases were not recorded, and no much larger clone is one base off.

This chain joins TRBV25-1 to TRBJ2-7; D gene: possibly TRBD1, on 5 matching bases. This clonotype originated in a woman in her thirties or forties with glioma. Some clones in this sample may be carry-over from other donors' samples. Source: PBMCs, taken from a glioma patient whose treatment included an IDH1 peptide vaccine. The encoded CDR3 is CASSPGSAYEQYF. The DNA reads TGTGCCAGCAGCCCAGGGTCTGCGTACGAGCAGTACTTC.